Shown below are 30 T cell receptor beta chains from a single sample sequenced in a study of T cells in Graves' hyperthyroidism and ophthalmopathy. Amplified TCR beta CDR3 regions derived from RNA transcripts. In the first-round RT-PCR of the TCR CDR3, the HTBI primer set was used. TCRdb processed the multiplex PCR reads anew with MiXCR; each CDR3 protein has one entry. The repertoire holds hundreds of thousands of distinct CDR3 sequences, less than 25% seen once, with about half in the top ten. Sequencing was performed on blood. The receptors here all came from a woman aged 70 to 79 with Graves' ophthalmopathy.

This chain joins TRBV6-2 or TRBV6-3 and TRBJ2-3; 8 bases align to TRBD1. The germline gives CDR1 MNHEY, CDR2 SVGEGT. CDR3 size: 17 residues. V shed 10 bases and J 2 bases; nucleotides not matched to a gene: 17. The CDR3 is CATLDLRGQVYTDTQYF. The CDR3 DNA reads as TGTGCCACCCTTGATTTGAGGGGACAGGTCTACACAGATACGCAGTATTTT.

The rearrangement links TRBV24-1 to TRBJ1-5, with D possibly TRBD1 on 5 matching bases. Germline CDR1 and CDR2: KGHDR and SFDVKD. Trimming shortened V by 3 bases and J by 4 bases, and 9 bases separated the two germline ends. The length of the CDR3 is 14 residues. The CDR3 spells CATSDQAGNQPQHF. The CDR3 nucleotides are TGTGCCACCAGTGATCAGGCAGGGAATCAGCCCCAGCATTTT.

The chain has TRBV19 and TRBJ2-6; 9 bases are a match to TRBD1. The CDR3 has 18 residues. In germline, CDR1 is LNHDA, CDR2 SQIVND (reference sequence). V dropped 6 bases and J dropped 0; count of bases not matched to a gene: 9. This CDR3 reads CASRGTGGLLSGANVLTF. Written as DNA, the CDR3 is TGTGCCAGTAGGGGAACAGGGGGCCTCCTCTCTGGGGCCAACGTCCTGACTTTC.

The table lists this clonotype with a few counts. V and J are TRBV12-3 or TRBV12-4 and TRBJ2-7, with 8 positions matching TRBD2. The V segment lost 7 bases and the J segment 3 bases; nucleotides outside the gene matches: 5. This CDR3 contains 13 residues. The CDR3 reads CASTSTSVYEQYF. The CDR3 nucleotides are TGTGCCAGCACCTCGACTAGCGTCTACGAGCAGTACTTC.

The CDR3, as DNA: TGTGCCAGCAGGGGCTCGGGGTCTAGTGAAAAACTGTTTTTT. Amino acids: CASRGSGSSEKLFF. The gene calls are TRBV7-2 and TRBJ1-4; no clear D gene. The CDR3 loop spans 14 amino acids. CDR1 and CDR2 from the germline V gene are SGHTA and FQGNSA. V lost 6 bases and J lost 7, with 15 bases in between.

This clonotype was recorded at least ten times. The V and J genes are TRBV6-1 and TRBJ1-2; 11 bases match TRBD1. Germline V lookup: CDR1 MNHNS, CDR2 SASEGT. Unmatched junction bases numbered 8, after V lost 0 bases and J lost 2 bases. This CDR3 is built from 18 residues. The CDR3 is CASSEAWGGTGGNYGYTF. CDR3 nucleotides: TGTGCCAGCAGTGAAGCGTGGGGGGGGACAGGGGGGAACTATGGCTACACCTTC.

This clonotype occurred many times. This chain links TRBV28 with TRBJ2-7; 8 positions agree with TRBD1. The germline V gene has CDR1 MDHEN and CDR2 SYDVKM. Trimming cost V 6 bases and J 3 bases; bases outside gene matches: 4. The CDR3 totals 13 residues. This CDR3 reads CASRSGQDYEQYF. In DNA form, the CDR3 reads TGTGCCAGCAGGTCGGGACAGGACTACGAGCAGTACTTC.

The chain couples TRBV28 to TRBJ2-7; unclear D gene. Deletions cut 4 bases from V and 4 bases from J, with 8 bases between. Germline values: CDR1 MDHEN, CDR2 SYDVKM. This CDR3 region has 12 residues. For the CDR3, the DNA is TGTGCCAGCAGTTACTCGCAGTACGAGCAGTACTTC. Its protein product is CASSYSQYEQYF.

The chain combines TRBV7-9 with TRBJ2-1, with D uncertain. Trimming shortened V by 4 bases and J by 4 bases, and 5 bases separated the two germline ends. There are 12 residues in the CDR3. The germline gives CDR1 SEHNR, CDR2 FQNEAQ (reference sequence). CDR3 region: CASSYRYNEQFF. As DNA, the CDR3 is TGTGCCAGCAGCTACCGGTACAATGAGCAGTTCTTC.

This clonotype was recorded only once. One end of the junction varies from germline; a read error may be responsible. The chain combines TRBV3-1 with TRBJ1-1; D uncertain. Germline V CDR1 and CDR2: LGHDT, YNNKEL (reference sequence). The CDR3 consists of 11 residues. The chain's CDR3 is CASSHLAEPFF. CDR3 DNA sequence: TGTGCCAGCAGCCATTTAGCTGAACCTTTCTTT.

This clonotype was seen a handful of times. This chain joins TRBV5-1 and TRBJ2-7; 9 bases agree with TRBD2. The CDR3 spans 15 residues. Per the germline V gene, CDR1 is SGHRS and CDR2 is YFSETQ. V was clipped by 6 bases and J by 7 bases; unmatched bases: 14. Here the CDR3 DNA reads TGCGCCAGCACCCTCGGCGGGGGGGGACCCGCGGAGCAGTACTTC. Residues: CASTLGGGGPAEQYF.

The table lists this clonotype with a few counts. The chain employs TRBV12-5 and TRBJ2-3, with D possibly matching TRBD1 (6 bases). The germline gives CDR1 LGHNT, CDR2 FRNRAP. The CDR3 contains 17 residues. Trimming shortened V by 0 bases and J by 2 bases, and 15 bases separated the two germline ends. In nucleotides, the CDR3 is TGTGCTAGTGGTTTGGTAGGGACACCCTTCCACACAGATACGCAGTATTTT. This sequence encodes CASGLVGTPFHTDTQYF.

This clonotype was seen many times. The chain is built from TRBV11-3 and TRBJ2-5; TRBD2 is a possible D gene (5 bases). The CDR3 runs 13 residues. V lost 5 bases to trimming and J lost 5 bases, with 12 bases between them. CDR1 is SGHNT, CDR2 YENEEA, per germline. The CDR3 reads CASSLTSHETQYF. The CDR3 region has the DNA TGTGCCAGCAGCCTAACTAGTCACGAGACCCAGTACTTC.

There are many counts of this clonotype. A junction end diverges from the germline sequence, so it may reflect a read error. The chain joins TRBV6-6 to TRBJ1-2, with D tentatively TRBD1 (5 bases). The V gene's germline CDR1 is MNHNY and CDR2 SVGAGI (reference sequence). CDR3 length equals 14 residues. In DNA, the CDR3 is TGTGCCAGCACTTACTTGGGGACGAACTATGGCTACACCTTC. Protein product: CASTYLGTNYGYTF.

This chain joins TRBV29-1 and TRBJ2-1; unclear D gene. There are 13 residues in the CDR3. CDR1 SQVTM and CDR2 ANQGSEA come from the germline V gene. V was cut by 3 bases and J by 7 bases, with 13 bases left in between. The CDR3 region is CSVEARRKNEQFF. CDR3 bases: TGCAGCGTTGAGGCCAGAAGAAAGAATGAGCAGTTCTTC.

V gene TRBV15 combines with J gene TRBJ2-7; TRBD1 aligns across 8 bases. This CDR3 is built from 14 residues. Losses at the gene ends were 4 bases for V and 2 bases for J; bases not matched to a gene: 4. Germline assignment: CDR1 LNHNV and CDR2 YYDKDF (reference sequence). The CDR3 loop reads CATSIGTGTYEQYF. CDR3 nucleotide sequence: TGTGCCACCAGCATCGGGACAGGCACCTACGAGCAGTACTTC.

The J gene is TRBJ2-1, the V gene TRBV20-1; 9 bases are a match to TRBD2. The junction had 13 bases not matched to a gene; V was cut back by 3 bases and J by 7 bases. The CDR3 covers 16 residues. Germline values: CDR1 DFQATT, CDR2 SNEGSKA (reference sequence). The CDR3 coding sequence is TGCAGTGCTAGCCCCCCCTTAGCGGGAGTGGGGAATGAGCAGTTCTTC. This gives the protein CSASPPLAGVGNEQFF.

The gene calls are TRBV10-1 and TRBJ2-5; no clear D. The germline V and J ends were trimmed by 0 bases and 5 bases, with 10 bases remaining between them. CDR3 length: 14 residues. Germline CDR1 is WNHNN and CDR2 is SYGVQD (reference sequence). The CDR3 bases are TGCGCCAGCAGTGAGTCGCGGAAAATGGAGACCCAGTACTTC. It translates to CASSESRKMETQYF.

This clonotype was seen a few times. The CDR3 bases are TGTGCCAGCAGCTTATTCGTTAGCAATCAGCCCCAGCATTTT. It translates to CASSLFVSNQPQHF. The chain combines TRBV7-2 with TRBJ1-5; no firm D call. The V end was cut by 2 bases, the J end by 0 bases, with 5 bases between. Germline CDR1 SGHTA, CDR2 FQGNSA. CDR3 length: 14 amino acids.

Many counts were recorded for this clonotype. This sequence joins TRBV12-3 or TRBV12-4 and TRBJ2-2; D is undetermined. Trimming pared 8 bases from V and 4 bases from J, leaving 8 bases between. The CDR3 sequence is 12 residues long. The DNA for the CDR3 is TGTGCCAGCGCAAGCTCCACCGGGGAGCTGTTTTTT. Amino acid sequence: CASASSTGELFF.

The chain uses TRBV20-1 and TRBJ1-1; maybe TRBD1 (5 bases). Per germline, CDR1 DFQATT and CDR2 SNEGSKA (reference sequence). The CDR3 runs to 17 residues. Deletions cut 3 bases from V and 1 base from J, with 21 bases between. CDR3 sequence: CSASLLLAGKRNTEAFF. CDR3 bases: TGCAGTGCTAGTTTATTGTTGGCAGGGAAAAGGAACACTGAAGCTTTCTTT.

This chain uses TRBV19 with TRBJ2-1, with 8 bases lining up with TRBD2. Trimming took 4 bases from V and 4 from J; bases not matched to a gene: 6. The germline CDR1 and CDR2 sequences are LNHDA and SQIVND (reference sequence). This CDR3 is built from 15 residues. CDR3 sequence: CASSKREGPYNEQFF. The DNA of the CDR3 is TGTGCCAGTAGTAAACGGGAGGGCCCATACAATGAGCAGTTCTTC.

The sample holds many counts of this clonotype. The chain is built from TRBV7-8 and TRBJ2-3; 14 positions agree with TRBD2. V trimming: 8 bases; J trimming: 1 base; junction bases outside the gene matches: 5. The germline V gene encodes CDR1 SGHVS and CDR2 FQNEAQ. The CDR3 runs to 16 residues. This CDR3 is CASGLAGGMGTDTQYF. CDR3 coding DNA: TGTGCCAGCGGACTAGCGGGAGGAATGGGCACAGATACGCAGTATTTT.

The chain uses TRBV6-2 or TRBV6-3 and TRBJ1-5; a possible D gene is TRBD1 (6 bases). This CDR3 is built from 16 residues. The V and J ends lost 6 bases and 0 bases respectively, with 15 bases between them. The germline V gene has CDR1 MNHEY and CDR2 SVGEGT. CDR3 sequence reads: CASSRTATISNQPQHF. The CDR3 region has the DNA TGTGCCAGCAGCAGGACAGCTACTATTAGCAATCAGCCCCAGCATTTT.

This clonotype was observed many times. The CDR3 protein is CASGTRNTDTQYF. The DNA for the CDR3 is TGTGCCAGCGGGACTCGAAACACAGATACGCAGTATTTT. The V and J genes are TRBV12-3 or TRBV12-4 and TRBJ2-3; the D gene is possibly TRBD2 (6 bases). CDR3 length: 13 amino acids. The germline V and J ends were trimmed by 8 bases and 2 bases, with 11 bases remaining between them.

V usage is TRBV10-3 and J usage is TRBJ2-3; the D gene is possibly TRBD2 (5 bases). The CDR3 sequence is 17 residues long. Germline loops: CDR1 ENHRY, CDR2 SYGVKD. V lost 10 bases, J lost 1 base, and 24 bases lay in between. The CDR3 bases are TGTGCCACCTCCTCTAGGCAAGGCCGGGGTGGCACAGATACGCAGTATTTT. This encodes CATSSRQGRGGTDTQYF.

This clonotype was picked up a small number of times. The rearrangement links TRBV27 to TRBJ1-5; D gene unclear. Germline CDR1 MNHEY, CDR2 SMNVEV (reference sequence). The V end was cut by 2 bases, the J end by 4 bases, with 9 bases between. The CDR3 runs 14 residues. The CDR3 sequence is CASSLIGSNQPQHF. The DNA for the CDR3 is TGTGCCAGCAGTTTAATTGGGTCTAATCAGCCCCAGCATTTT.

In this sample, this clonotype turned up many times. The rearrangement joins TRBV30 to TRBJ1-1; D possibly corresponds to TRBD1 (5 bases). The CDR3 contains 13 residues. Germline V lookup: CDR1 GTSNPN, CDR2 SVGIG (reference sequence). V was cut by 2 bases and J by 4 bases, with 11 bases left in between. CDR3 nucleotides: TGTGCCTGGAGTAACGGGGGGGGCACTGAAGCTTTCTTT. Its translation is CAWSNGGGTEAFF.

The chain recombines TRBV7-3 with TRBJ2-1, with D possibly TRBD2 on 6 matching bases. Germline values: CDR1 SGHTA, CDR2 FQGTGA. Trimming shortened V by 0 bases and J by 9 bases, and 15 bases separated the two germline ends. The CDR3 consists of 15 residues. This CDR3 reads CASSLTGTTSGEQFF. The CDR3 region has the DNA TGTGCCAGCAGCTTAACGGGTACGACTAGTGGTGAGCAGTTCTTC.

The chain combines TRBV6-1 with TRBJ1-2; tentative D call: TRBD1 (6 bases). The CDR3 length is 14 residues. The V end lost 7 bases, the J end lost 8 bases, and 20 bases lay between the germline ends. Germline CDR1 MNHNS, CDR2 SASEGT. CDR3 nucleotides: TGTGCCAGCACCCATCGAGGGGGGCTAGAGGGCTACACCTTC. The encoded protein is CASTHRGGLEGYTF.